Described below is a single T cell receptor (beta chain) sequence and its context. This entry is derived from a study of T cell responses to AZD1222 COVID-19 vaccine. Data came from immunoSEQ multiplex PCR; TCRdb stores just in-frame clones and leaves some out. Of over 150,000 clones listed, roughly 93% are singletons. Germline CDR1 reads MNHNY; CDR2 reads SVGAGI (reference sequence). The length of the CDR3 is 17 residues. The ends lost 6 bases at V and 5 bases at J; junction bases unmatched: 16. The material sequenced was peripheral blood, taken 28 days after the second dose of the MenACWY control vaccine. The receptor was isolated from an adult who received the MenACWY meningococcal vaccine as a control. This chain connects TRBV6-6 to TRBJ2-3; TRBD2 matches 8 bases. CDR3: CASSRLRPGLGGDTQYF. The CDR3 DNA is TGTGCCAGCAGCCGATTACGCCCGGGACTAGGCGGAGATACGCAGTATTTT.